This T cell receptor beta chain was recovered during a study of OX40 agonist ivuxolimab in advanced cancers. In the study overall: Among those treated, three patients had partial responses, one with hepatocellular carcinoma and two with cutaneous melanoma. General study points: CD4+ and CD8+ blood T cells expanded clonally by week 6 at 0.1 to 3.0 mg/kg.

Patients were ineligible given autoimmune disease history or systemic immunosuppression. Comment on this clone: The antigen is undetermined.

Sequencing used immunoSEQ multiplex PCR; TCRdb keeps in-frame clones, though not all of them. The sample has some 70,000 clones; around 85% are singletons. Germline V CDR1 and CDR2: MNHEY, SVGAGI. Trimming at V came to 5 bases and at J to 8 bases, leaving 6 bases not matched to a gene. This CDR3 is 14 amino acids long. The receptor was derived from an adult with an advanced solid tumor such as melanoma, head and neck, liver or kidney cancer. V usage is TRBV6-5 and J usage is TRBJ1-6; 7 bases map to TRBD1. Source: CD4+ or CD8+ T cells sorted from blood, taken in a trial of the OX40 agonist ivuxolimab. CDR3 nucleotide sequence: TGTGCCAGCAGTGAGACAGGGTTCGATTCACCCCTCCACTTT. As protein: CASSETGFDSPLHF.